This record concerns one T cell receptor (beta chain) sequence. Its antigen is currently unknown. Produced via immunoSEQ multiplex PCR; TCRdb's table is partial and in-frame only. The repertoire holds fewer than 150,000 clones, with 70% to 90% as singletons. The data were obtained in a study of radiation and T cells in renal cell carcinoma. The CDR3 covers 16 residues. The germline V gene has CDR1 SEHNR and CDR2 FQNEAQ (reference sequence). Deletions cut 4 bases from V and 4 bases from J, with 16 bases between. Time point here: blood 2 weeks post-SBRT. Treatment given: 15 Gy SBRT to primary tumor, nephrectomy 4 weeks later. Radiation-treated patients gave blood at baseline, week 2 and week 4. Clear cell pathology was present in this patient's renal cell carcinoma. Study-wide results and caveats: From baseline, blood top tumor clonotypes peaked at 2 weeks post-radiation.

The J gene is TRBJ1-4, the V gene TRBV7-9; D ambiguous. Material: blood, obtained from a patient whose treatment included radiotherapy and nephrectomy. The TCR originated in a woman between 70 and 85 years old with renal cell carcinoma. CDR3 DNA: TGTGCCAGCAGCTACGGGGTGGCGGCAATTAATGAAAAACTGTTTTTT. It specifies CASSYGVAAINEKLFF. Full variable domain (outside the CDR3, taken from reference TRBV7-9 and TRBJ1-4): DTGVSQNPRHKITKRGQNVTFRCDPISEHNRLYWYRQTLGQGPEFLTYFQNEAQLEKSRLLSDRFSAERPKGSFSTLEIQRTEQGDSAMYLCASSYGVAAINEKLFFGSGTQLSVL.